This is a list of T cell receptor beta chains from one sample in a study of T-cell memory formation after mild COVID-19. A single record per CDR3 protein comes from TCRdb applying MiXCR to the 5' RACE reads. The data hold about 250,000 distinct CDR3 sequences, with 15% observed a single time. The sequencing sample was made of PBMCs or a T cell subset sorted from them (not recorded which). The receptor source for this set is an adult woman who had mild COVID-19 (a few samples of this study predate the infection). Cell type and time point are not known. Each CDR3 is given without its conserved first and last residue. The order of the fields is V gene, J gene, clone size, CDR3 protein. Clone size, where shown, is once, few, many, or a class for clones that have expanded.

TRBV24-1	TRBJ2-5	many	ATSDVGQAQETQY
TRBV20-1	TRBJ2-2	many	SARDVEGPANTGELF
TRBV5-1	TRBJ2-3	few	ASSLDQGGADTQY
TRBV5-1	TRBJ2-5	few	ASSWGRPGQETQY
TRBV9	TRBJ1-2	few	ASSPQGGYGYT
TRBV10-3	TRBJ2-3	few	ATETPAASTQY
TRBV24-1	TRBJ2-1	few	ATSDPWTSGMGDEQF
TRBV19	TRBJ1-5	NA	ASSIGDGTGFSPQH
TRBV5-1	TRBJ1-1	NA	ASRLNPGSGTEAF
TRBV24-1	TRBJ2-7	NA	ATSEAGQAAYEQY
TRBV7-7	TRBJ2-1	medium-sized	ASSSGRTVEGNEQF
TRBV19	TRBJ2-1	NA	ASSGGSHIPYNEQF
TRBV24-1	TRBJ2-5	few	ATSLGQGAVETQY
TRBV24-1	TRBJ2-1	many	ATSDLGQRPLNEQF
TRBV9	TRBJ2-7	NA	ASSQQMGISGHEQY
TRBV12-3/TRBV12-4	TRBJ1-1	few	ASSRSGGSGTEAF
TRBV7-9	TRBJ1-2	many	ASSLGGGNYGYT
TRBV20-1	TRBJ2-3	few	SARGEGRRTDTQY
TRBV19	TRBJ2-5	few	AVSTPGGGQETQY
TRBV6-1	TRBJ1-5	NA	ASSEGWTEVYQPQH
TRBV3-1	TRBJ2-7	few	ASSRSGGRAYEQY
TRBV6-1	TRBJ2-1	NA	ASSEAIPGLADYNEQF
TRBV27	TRBJ2-3	few	ASKMDSTDTQY
TRBV24-1	TRBJ2-1	NA	ATSETPGLMNEQF
TRBV4-2	TRBJ2-5	NA	ASSQDFRGAGETQY
TRBV19	TRBJ1-6	few	ATTGTGYNSPLH
TRBV19	TRBJ2-3	NA	ASGRTGNLADTQY
TRBV12-3/TRBV12-4	TRBJ2-6	many	ASSKGPGANVLT
TRBV2	TRBJ1-2	few	ASSERADESGYGYT
TRBV27	TRBJ2-7	many	ASSFRQGVIYEQY
TRBV21-1	TRBJ2-1	few	ARGYRRF
TRBV2	TRBJ2-7	NA	ASSEGLAGVLTYEQY
TRBV3-1	TRBJ2-3	NA	ASRQRGGPDTQY